The rows below give T cell receptor beta chains drawn from one sample of a study of metastatic and nonmetastatic thyroid tumors. MiXCR reprocessed the PCR reads for TCRdb. Of roughly 18,000 clones in the sample, 21% were seen once. Sequencing was performed on tumor tissue. The receptors come from a female donor with papillary thyroid cancer or a benign thyroid nodule (not recorded which). Some clones in this sample may be carry-over from other donors' samples. The CDR3 runs from the conserved cysteine through the conserved F or W. The D gene is left open where the match is weak. Clone sizes are given selectively: once, few, many, or a class where the clone is expanded.

clone_size,v_call,j_call,d_call,cdr3_nt,cdr3_aa
few,TRBV27,TRBJ2-1,-,TGTGCCAGCAGTTCGACTAGTTACAATGAGCAGTTCTTC,CASSSTSYNEQFF
-,TRBV15,TRBJ2-7,-,TGTGCCACCCGAGAAGCCCAATGCGAGCAGTACTTC,CATREAQCEQYF
many,TRBV5-1,TRBJ2-5,TRBD2,TGCGCCAGCAGCTTGGCTCTAGCGGGAGGCCAAGAGACCCAGTACTTC,CASSLALAGGQETQYF
many,TRBV28,TRBJ1-4,-,TGTGCCAGCAGTCTGGACGGAGATGAAAAACTGTTTTTT,CASSLDGDEKLFF
many,TRBV7-9,TRBJ2-1,TRBD1,TGTGCCAGCAGCTTAGAACAGGGGAAGTTCTTC,CASSLEQGKFF
many,TRBV28,TRBJ2-5,-,TGTGCCAGCAGTTTACGGGGCTTACTGTGGACCCAGTACTTC,CASSLRGLLWTQYF
few,TRBV28,TRBJ1-3,TRBD1,TGTGCCAGCAGTCGAGACAGGGTATCTGGAAACACCATATATTTT,CASSRDRVSGNTIYF
many,TRBV5-1,TRBJ2-1,TRBD1,TGCGCCAGCAGCTGGAGACAGGGCTCTAACAATGAGCAGTTCTTC,CASSWRQGSNNEQFF
many,TRBV6-1,TRBJ2-3,TRBD2,TGTGCCAGCAAGGGACTAGCTACAGATACGCAGTATTTT,CASKGLATDTQYF
-,TRBV20-1,TRBJ2-1,-,TGCAGTCTACTCCGCTCCTACGGCATCAATGAGCAGTTCTTC,CSLLRSYGINEQFF
many,TRBV6-1,TRBJ2-7,TRBD1,TGTGCCAGCACCATCGGACAGGGGGCGGACGAGCAGTACTTC,CASTIGQGADEQYF
-,TRBV11-1,TRBJ2-1,-,TGTGCCAGCAGCTTACTCCAGGGCGGGACTTACAATGAGCAGTTCTTC,CASSLLQGGTYNEQFF
-,TRBV11-2,TRBJ2-7,TRBD2,TGTGCCAGCAGCTTAGGTAAAACTAGCGCGGGCGAGCAGTACTTC,CASSLGKTSAGEQYF
many,TRBV6-2/TRBV6-3,TRBJ2-6,-,TGTGCCAGCAGCCCCCCGTCTGGGGCCAACGTCCTGACTTTC,CASSPPSGANVLTF
many,TRBV28,TRBJ1-2,-,TGTGCCAGCATGGCCTTACCCACTAACTATGGCTACACCTTC,CASMALPTNYGYTF
few,TRBV11-2,TRBJ2-1,-,TGTGCCAGCAGCCTCCAGTCTCAAGTGGGGAACAATGAGCAGTTCTTC,CASSLQSQVGNNEQFF
many,TRBV20-1,TRBJ2-7,-,TGCAGTGCTAGAGTGGGGGGATACGAGCAGTACTTC,CSARVGGYEQYF
-,TRBV11-2,TRBJ2-2,TRBD2,TGTGCCAGCAGGGGACTAGCGGGGACCGGGGAGCTGTTTTTT,CASRGLAGTGELFF
once,TRBV7-2,TRBJ2-7,-,TGTGCCAGCAGCTTGCGGGCAGGTGCCTCCTACGAGCAGTACTTC,CASSLRAGASYEQYF
many,TRBV28,TRBJ2-7,-,TGTGCCAGCACAAAAGGGGCCTACGAGCAGTACTTC,CASTKGAYEQYF
-,TRBV6-1,TRBJ2-7,TRBD1,TGTGCCAGCAGACCCCCGTGGGACAGTGGATCCTACGAGCAGTACTTC,CASRPPWDSGSYEQYF
many,TRBV6-2/TRBV6-3,TRBJ2-1,-,TGTGCCAGCAGTTACTCGTTATCCCTTAGAAGCTCCTACAATGAGCAGTTCTTC,CASSYSLSLRSSYNEQFF
many,TRBV7-9,TRBJ2-1,-,TGTGCCAGCAGCTTAAGAGAGCGGTGGGACACCCAACCCCATGAGCAGTTCTTC,CASSLRERWDTQPHEQFF
-,TRBV7-2,TRBJ1-1,TRBD1,TGTGCCAGCAGCTTACAGGGACAGGGGCCTTTAGAAGCTTTCTTT,CASSLQGQGPLEAFF
-,TRBV20-1,TRBJ2-7,-,TGCAGTGCTCCAAACCCCGGCAGCTACGAGCAGTACTTC,CSAPNPGSYEQYF
-,TRBV30,TRBJ2-1,-,TGTGCCTGGAGTTCCCCAACCGGGAGACCATCCTACAATGAGCAGTTCTTC,CAWSSPTGRPSYNEQFF
-,TRBV30,TRBJ2-5,-,TGTGCCTGGAGGATTGGGGAAGAGACCCAGTACTTC,CAWRIGEETQYF
many,TRBV27,TRBJ2-5,TRBD2,TGTGCCAGCAGTTCCCGGCGTAGCGGGAGGGGGGGGGAGACCCAGTACTTC,CASSSRRSGRGGETQYF
many,TRBV19,TRBJ2-2,-,TGTGCCAGTAGAGAGACAGGGAGGGGGACCGGGGAGCTGTTTTTT,CASRETGRGTGELFF
many,TRBV2,TRBJ2-3,TRBD1,TGTGCCAGCCGGCGACAGGGTAGGGAGACTAGCACAGATACGCAGTATTTT,CASRRQGRETSTDTQYF
-,TRBV30,TRBJ1-2,-,TGTGCCTGGAGTGTAGGGAGCTACTATGGCTACACCTTC,CAWSVGSYYGYTF
many,TRBV18,TRBJ1-2,-,TGTGCCAGCTCAGGGACTTATGGCTACACCTTC,CASSGTYGYTF
-,TRBV11-2,TRBJ2-7,TRBD1,TGTGCCAGCAGACCGACAGGGTGGGAGCAGTACTTC,CASRPTGWEQYF
once,TRBV5-1,TRBJ2-5,TRBD1,TGCGCCAGCCGACCGACAACGACAGGGCCCCAAGAGACCCAGTACTTC,CASRPTTTGPQETQYF
few,TRBV6-1,TRBJ2-2,TRBD2,TGTGCCAGCAGTACTAGCGGGGCGGGAAACACCGGGGAGCTGTTTTTT,CASSTSGAGNTGELFF
medium-sized,TRBV4-3,TRBJ2-1,-,TGCGCCAGCAGCCAAGATGGTGTAGGGCGGAGCTACAATGAGCAGTTCTTC,CASSQDGVGRSYNEQFF
-,TRBV5-5,TRBJ1-2,-,TGTGCCAGCAGCTATATCAGGGGACGTGTATTCAATGGCTACACCTTC,CASSYIRGRVFNGYTF
-,TRBV5-8,TRBJ1-5,-,TGTGCCAGCAGCTCCAGCTGGAGGGATCAGCCCCAGCATTTT,CASSSSWRDQPQHF
once,TRBV11-3,TRBJ2-2,-,TGTGCCAGCAGCTTATTTAGCACCGGGGGGCTGTTTTTT,CASSLFSTGGLFF
many,TRBV18,TRBJ2-7,-,TGTGCCAGCTCACTTCCGGGACTCGGGAACTACGAGCAGTACTTC,CASSLPGLGNYEQYF
medium-sized,TRBV27,TRBJ1-6,TRBD1,TGTGCCAGCAAGGCCCAGGGGGCGGATTCACCCCTCCACTTT,CASKAQGADSPLHF
many,TRBV20-1,TRBJ2-4,TRBD2,TGCAGTGCTAGAGAGCTAGCGGGAGAGGGTTTGTTTGACATTCAGTACTTC,CSARELAGEGLFDIQYF
-,TRBV27,TRBJ2-2,TRBD2,TGTGCCAGCAGTTTATCCAAGCGGGATGGGGAGCTGTTTTTT,CASSLSKRDGELFF
many,TRBV6-2/TRBV6-3,TRBJ1-1,-,TGTGCCAGCAGTTACCCTGGGACTTCAGGAGAGGCTTTCTTT,CASSYPGTSGEAFF
-,TRBV11-2,TRBJ2-6,TRBD1,TGTGCCAGCAGACCCCAGGGGGCCTCTGGGGCCAACGTCCTGACTTTC,CASRPQGASGANVLTF
many,TRBV15,TRBJ2-6,TRBD1,TGTGCCACCAGCAGTAGGGGGACAGGGGGCTCTGGGGCCAACGTCCTGACTTTC,CATSSRGTGGSGANVLTF
many,TRBV3-1,TRBJ2-1,-,TGTGCCAGCAGCCAAGATCTGGTCCGCTCTCTCTACAATGAGCAGTTCTTC,CASSQDLVRSLYNEQFF
many,TRBV3-1,TRBJ2-1,TRBD2,TGTGCCAGCAGCCAAACACCTCATAGCGGGAGTCGGAATGAGCAGTTCTTC,CASSQTPHSGSRNEQFF
-,TRBV30,TRBJ2-1,TRBD2,TGTGCCTGGAGTGTCTCTAGCGGGAGAATATGGTTCTTC,CAWSVSSGRIWFF
many,TRBV28,TRBJ2-5,-,TGTGCCAGCAGTAAACTTTGGGGGCAAGAGACCCAGTACTTC,CASSKLWGQETQYF
many,TRBV18,TRBJ1-6,-,TGTGCCAGCTCACCACCTTCCAGGGTTGATTCACCCCTCCACTTT,CASSPPSRVDSPLHF
medium-sized,TRBV6-1,TRBJ2-3,TRBD2,TGTGCCAGCAGTCCTCTAGCGGGAGTCACAGATACGCAGTATTTT,CASSPLAGVTDTQYF
many,TRBV5-1,TRBJ1-1,-,TGCGCCAGCAGCTTGGCGGCAGCTTCGGGCACTGAAGCTTTCTTT,CASSLAAASGTEAFF
few,TRBV11-2,TRBJ2-1,-,TGTGCCAGCAGCTTGTACAACTACAATGAGCAGTTCTTC,CASSLYNYNEQFF
-,TRBV5-1,TRBJ1-4,TRBD1,TGCGCCAGCAGCGCTAAACAGGGGGCTAATGAAAAACTGTTTTTT,CASSAKQGANEKLFF